This TCR beta chain was retrieved from a study of T cells in Graves' hyperthyroidism and ophthalmopathy. The source material, RNA transcripts, was used to amplify TCR beta CDR3 regions. The HTBI primer set was used in a first-round RT-PCR of the TCR CDR3. TCRdb re-analysed the multiplex PCR reads in MiXCR, keeping a single row per CDR3 protein. Among a few hundred thousand distinct CDR3 sequences listed, under 15% were seen once. This clonotype was counted many times. Its antigen is as yet unknown. The V gene's germline CDR1 is MDHEN and CDR2 SYDVKM. The CDR3 has 17 amino acids. V lost 4 bases to trimming and J lost 3 bases, with 22 bases between them. Overall study findings and caveats: Model-based prediction identified ophthalmopathy a median 6.5 months prior to its onset.

The rearrangement uses TRBV28 and TRBJ2-7; D is unclear. Sequencing used blood. This sequence was found in a woman in her twenties or thirties with Graves' hyperthyroidism. The CDR3 loop is CASSSPSNSGPYYEQYF. CDR3 nucleotide sequence: TGTGCCAGCAGTTCGCCATCCAACAGTGGGCCCTACTACGAGCAGTACTTC.